Shown below are 25 T cell receptor beta chains from a single sample sequenced in a study of a mutant IDH1 vaccine in newly diagnosed glioma. These receptors are not linked to any known antigen. Some clones are missing from TCRdb's copy, which holds only in-frame ones; the method was immunoSEQ multiplex PCR. The sample lists roughly 61,000 clones, roughly 80% occurring once. Time point here: week 11, during vaccination. Every single dose of the vaccine, 300 ug of mutant IDH1 20-mer peptide, came with topical imiquimod. Sequencing was performed on PBMCs, taken from a glioma patient whose treatment included an IDH1 peptide vaccine. Every receptor here comes from a man aged 50-60 years with glioma.

The chain links TRBV6-1 to TRBJ1-2; TRBD1 agrees at 8 bases. The CDR3 runs 14 residues. In germline, CDR1 is MNHNS, CDR2 SASEGT. J was trimmed by 3 bases and V by 4 bases; bases with no gene match: 4. As DNA, the CDR3 is TGTGCCAGCAGTGCGCAGGGGGCCTACTATGGCTACACCTTC. It specifies CASSAQGAYYGYTF.

V and J are TRBV4-3 and TRBJ2-5; possible D gene TRBD2, 6 bases. V was cut by 4 bases and J by 2 bases, with 11 bases left in between. Germline assignment: CDR1 LGHNA and CDR2 YSLEER. The CDR3 length is 14 residues. CDR3 amino acids: CASSPGTEQETQYF. CDR3 nucleotides: TGCGCCAGCAGCCCAGGGACTGAGCAAGAGACCCAGTACTTC.

The chain combines TRBV7-8 with TRBJ1-5; D is ambiguous. This CDR3 is built from 14 residues. CDR1 is SGHVS, CDR2 FQNEAQ, per germline. V was pared by 4 bases and J by 3 bases, with 10 bases between. The CDR3 DNA sequence: TGTGCCAGCAGCTCACGACGGTTCAATCAGCCCCAGCATTTT. This codes for CASSSRRFNQPQHF.

The chain recombines TRBV25-1 with TRBJ2-5; TRBD1 is a possible D gene (5 bases). The germline V gene has CDR1 MGHDK and CDR2 SYGVNS. V was shortened by 4 bases and J by 5 bases, with 8 bases between the two germline ends. The CDR3 spans 12 residues. CDR3 sequence (DNA): TGTGCCAGCAGTGCCCCAGGGGAGACCCAGTACTTC. Its translation is CASSAPGETQYF.

V and J are TRBV7-2 and TRBJ2-7; D not certain. The CDR3 totals 14 residues. V was shortened by 5 bases and J by 5 bases, with 16 bases between the two germline ends. Germline V gives CDR1 SGHTA, CDR2 FQGNSA. The CDR3 loop is CASSRMALLDEQYF. CDR3 bases: TGTGCCAGCAGCCGGATGGCACTACTGGACGAGCAGTACTTC. The full variable domain, rest sourced from reference TRBV7-2 and TRBJ2-7, is GAGVSQSPSNKVTEKGKDVELRCDPISGHTALYWYRQSLGQGLEFLIYFQGNSAPDKSGLPSDRFSAERTGGSVSTLTIQRTQQEDSAVYLCASSRMALLDEQYFGPGTRLTVT.

V gene TRBV7-6 combines with J gene TRBJ2-6; 14 bases are a match to TRBD2. With V trimmed by 4 bases and J by 4 bases, 6 bases remained unmatched. This CDR3 region has 18 residues. Germline V gene sequence: CDR1 SGHVS, CDR2 FNYEAQ. CDR3 sequence (DNA): TGTGCCAGCAGCTCGGGACTAGCGGGAGTCTCGGGGGCCAACGTCCTGACTTTC. Its protein is CASSSGLAGVSGANVLTF.

This chain links TRBV28 with TRBJ1-4; unclear D gene. CDR3 length equals 14 residues. Trimming stripped 1 base from V and 3 bases from J, with 6 bases between. Germline CDR1 reads MDHEN; CDR2 reads SYDVKM. The CDR3 nucleotides read TGTGCCAGCAGTTTATCGGGTTCTAATGAAAAACTGTTTTTT. Amino acids: CASSLSGSNEKLFF.

This clone was counted once. The chain joins TRBV5-4 to TRBJ2-7, with D perhaps TRBD1 or TRBD2 (6 bases each). CDR1 SGHNT and CDR2 YYREEE come from the germline V gene (reference sequence). This CDR3 has 14 amino acids. Trimming took 4 bases from V and 0 from J, leaving 11 bases between them. In DNA, the CDR3 is TGTGCCAGCAGCCCGGAGGGGGGCTCCTACGAGCAGTACTTC. It is translated as CASSPEGGSYEQYF.

The chain has TRBV6-1 and TRBJ1-3, with TRBD1 identical over 9 bases. The CDR3 spans 14 residues. Trimming removed 6 bases from V and 4 bases from J; junction bases left unmatched: 4. Germline V gene sequence: CDR1 MNHNS, CDR2 SASEGT. The CDR3 DNA sequence: TGTGCCAGCAGCGACAGGGGGGGAGGAAACACCATATATTTT. This encodes CASSDRGGGNTIYF.

This clone was seen only a few times. J is TRBJ1-1 and V is TRBV28, with D unclear. V lost 6 bases to trimming and J lost 4 bases, with 15 bases between them. Per germline, CDR1 MDHEN and CDR2 SYDVKM. The CDR3 runs to 14 residues. The chain's CDR3 is CASSPPDYSTEAFF. The CDR3 nucleotides read TGTGCCAGCAGCCCCCCCGACTACAGCACTGAAGCTTTCTTT. The variable domain in full, with the rest retrieved from reference TRBV28 and TRBJ1-1, is DVKVTQSSRYLVKRTGEKVFLECVQDMDHENMFWYRQDPGLGLRLIYFSYDVKMKEKGDIPEGYSVSREKKERFSLILESASTNQTSMYLCASSPPDYSTEAFFGQGTRLTVV.

The J gene is TRBJ2-2, the V gene TRBV6-6; D is possibly TRBD2 (5 bases). This CDR3 has 14 amino acids. Trimming stripped 7 bases from V and 1 base from J, with 10 bases between. Per the germline V gene, CDR1 is MNHNY and CDR2 is SVGAGI (reference sequence). CDR3 nucleotide sequence: TGTGCCAGCACTCGAGGGCAGAACACCGGGGAGCTGTTTTTT. Residues: CASTRGQNTGELFF.

This sequence joins TRBV19 and TRBJ2-1; 7 bases map to TRBD2. V lost 6 bases, J lost 6 bases, and 11 bases stayed unmatched. Looked up from germline, CDR1 is LNHDA and CDR2 is SQIVND (reference sequence). This CDR3 spans 15 amino acids. The CDR3 spells CASSQVAGMFNEQFF. Here the CDR3 DNA reads TGTGCCAGTAGCCAAGTAGCGGGTATGTTCAATGAGCAGTTCTTC.

V and J are TRBV19 and TRBJ2-3, with D unresolved. The germline CDR1 and CDR2 sequences are LNHDA and SQIVND (reference sequence). V dropped 8 bases and J dropped 4 bases, with 13 bases sitting between them. The CDR3 has 13 amino acids. CDR3: CASWAGGADTQYF. The DNA for the CDR3 is TGTGCCAGTTGGGCAGGCGGAGCAGATACGCAGTATTTT.

The rearrangement uses TRBV5-8 and TRBJ2-2; D ambiguous. CDR3 length equals 14 residues. Germline assignment: CDR1 SGHTS and CDR2 YDEGEE. V dropped 0 bases and J dropped 0 bases, with 3 bases sitting between them. This CDR3 is CASSLGANTGELFF. CDR3 bases: TGTGCCAGCAGCTTGGGAGCGAACACCGGGGAGCTGTTTTTT.

J is TRBJ2-3 and V is TRBV19; D is perhaps TRBD2 (6 bases). V was trimmed by 10 bases and J by 0 bases, leaving 14 bases between them. The CDR3 is 14 residues long. The germline gives CDR1 LNHDA, CDR2 SQIVND (reference sequence). The CDR3 loop is CATTLGTSTDTQYF. The CDR3 DNA sequence: TGTGCCACGACACTAGGGACTAGCACAGATACGCAGTATTTT.

The chain has TRBV6-1 and TRBJ1-1; 8 bases map to TRBD1. J lost 3 bases, V lost 9 bases, and 9 bases had no gene match. Germline-derived CDR1 and CDR2 are MNHNS and SASEGT. The CDR3 is 14 residues long. Here the CDR3 DNA reads TGTGCCAGTTACGGGACAGGTTGGGACACTGAAGCTTTCTTT. Encoded protein: CASYGTGWDTEAFF.

The rearrangement links TRBV5-4 to TRBJ2-5, with unresolved D. Trimming cost V 4 bases and J 6 bases, with 25 bases left between them. This CDR3 has 17 amino acids. The germline gives CDR1 SGHNT, CDR2 YYREEE (reference sequence). The CDR3 protein is CASSPYLGQSYKQTQYF. DNA for the CDR3: TGTGCCAGCAGCCCCTATCTTGGCCAGTCGTACAAGCAGACCCAGTACTTC.

This chain joins TRBV7-9 and TRBJ2-1; possibly TRBD1 or TRBD2 for D (5 bases each). The CDR3 consists of 13 residues. Germline CDR1 is SEHNR and CDR2 is FQNEAQ (reference sequence). With 2 bases removed from V and 7 bases from J, the gap between germline ends came to 9 bases. CDR3 in amino acids: CASSLRGGNEQFF. The CDR3 DNA sequence: TGTGCCAGCAGCTTAAGGGGCGGGAATGAGCAGTTCTTC. Drawing the rest from reference TRBV7-9 and TRBJ2-1, the complete variable domain is DTGVSQNPRHKITKRGQNVTFRCDPISEHNRLYWYRQTLGQGPEFLTYFQNEAQLEKSRLLSDRFSAERPKGSFSTLEIQRTEQGDSAMYLCASSLRGGNEQFFGPGTRLTVL.

The chain uses TRBV5-1 and TRBJ2-7; possible D gene TRBD1, 5 bases. Deletions cut 0 bases from V and 3 bases from J, with 10 bases between. This CDR3 spans 14 amino acids. Germline V gene lookup returns CDR1 SGHRS and CDR2 YFSETQ. The CDR3 coding sequence is TGCGCCAGCAGCTTGGATGGGGCAAACTACGAGCAGTACTTC. Translation gives CASSLDGANYEQYF.

The rearrangement uses TRBV5-4 and TRBJ1-3, with D uncertain. This CDR3 contains 14 residues. Germline values: CDR1 SGHNT, CDR2 YYREEE (reference sequence). Trimming shortened V by 0 bases and J by 8 bases, and 12 bases separated the two germline ends. The CDR3, as DNA: TGTGCCAGCAGCTTGGACGCGGAAATGGACACCATATATTTT. Translating it yields CASSLDAEMDTIYF.

This clone has a handful of counts. The CDR3 region is CASSPGMGYGYTF. The CDR3 region has the DNA TGTGCCAGCAGCCCTGGGATGGGTTATGGCTACACCTTC. This chain connects TRBV7-9 to TRBJ1-2; the D is unclear. The CDR3 length is 13 residues. V was cut by 5 bases and J by 5 bases, with 12 bases left in between. Germline-derived CDR1 and CDR2 are SEHNR and FQNEAQ (reference sequence). Drawing the rest from reference TRBV7-9 and TRBJ1-2, the complete variable domain is DTGVSQNPRHKITKRGQNVTFRCDPISEHNRLYWYRQTLGQGPEFLTYFQNEAQLEKSRLLSDRFSAERPKGSFSTLEIQRTEQGDSAMYLCASSPGMGYGYTFGSGTRLTVV.

The chain has TRBV27 and TRBJ1-5; no clear D. This CDR3 region has 15 residues. The germline CDR1 and CDR2 sequences are MNHEY and SMNVEV (reference sequence). The V gene lost 6 bases and the J gene lost 3 bases, with 15 bases spanning the gap. The CDR3 nucleotides are TGTGCCAGCAGACAGTCAAGGGAGGACAATCAGCCCCAGCATTTT. Its protein product is CASRQSREDNQPQHF.

The DNA for the CDR3 is TGTGCCAGCAGCCTTGGAGGGGTTCCAGATACGCAGTATTTT. This gives the protein CASSLGGVPDTQYF. The chain employs TRBV7-2 and TRBJ2-3; the D gene is possibly TRBD2 (6 bases). This CDR3 spans 14 amino acids. The germline V gene has CDR1 SGHTA and CDR2 FQGNSA. V was cut by 5 bases and J by 4 bases, with 13 bases left in between.

The rearrangement uses TRBV6-5 and TRBJ1-2; D unclear. Germline V gene data show CDR1 as MNHEY and CDR2 as SVGAGI. The CDR3 totals 14 residues. V was clipped by 0 bases and J by 5 bases, with 10 bases between them. This CDR3 is CASSYSRALYGYTF. Written as DNA, the CDR3 is TGTGCCAGCAGTTACTCTAGGGCCCTATATGGCTACACCTTC.

This clone has a handful of counts. The CDR3 region has the DNA TGTGCCAGTAGTACCCCCAGGGAACAGCCCCAGCATTTT. Protein sequence: CASSTPREQPQHF. The rearrangement uses TRBV19 and TRBJ1-5; D is perhaps TRBD1 (5 bases). The germline V and J ends were trimmed by 4 bases and 7 bases, with 11 bases remaining between them. The CDR3 covers 13 residues. The germline V gene has CDR1 LNHDA and CDR2 SQIVND (reference sequence).